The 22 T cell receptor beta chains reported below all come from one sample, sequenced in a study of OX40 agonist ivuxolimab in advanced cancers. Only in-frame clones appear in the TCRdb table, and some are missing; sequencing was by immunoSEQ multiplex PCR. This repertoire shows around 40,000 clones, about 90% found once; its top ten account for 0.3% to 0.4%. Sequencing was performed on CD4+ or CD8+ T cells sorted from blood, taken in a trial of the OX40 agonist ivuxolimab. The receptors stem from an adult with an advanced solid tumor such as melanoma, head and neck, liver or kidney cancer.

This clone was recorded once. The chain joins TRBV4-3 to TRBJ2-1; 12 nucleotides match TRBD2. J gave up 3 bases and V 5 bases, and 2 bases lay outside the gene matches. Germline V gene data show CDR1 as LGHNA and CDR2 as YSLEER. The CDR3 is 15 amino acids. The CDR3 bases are TGCGCCAGCAGCTTGACTAGCGGGGGCTACAATGAGCAGTTCTTC. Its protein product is CASSLTSGGYNEQFF.

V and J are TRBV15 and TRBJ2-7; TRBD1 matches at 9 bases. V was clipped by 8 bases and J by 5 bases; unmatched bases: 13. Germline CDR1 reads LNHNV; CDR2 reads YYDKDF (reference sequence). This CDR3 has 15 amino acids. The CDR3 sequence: CATSPAGNRGHEQYF. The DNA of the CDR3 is TGTGCCACCTCCCCGGCGGGGAACAGGGGGCACGAGCAGTACTTC.

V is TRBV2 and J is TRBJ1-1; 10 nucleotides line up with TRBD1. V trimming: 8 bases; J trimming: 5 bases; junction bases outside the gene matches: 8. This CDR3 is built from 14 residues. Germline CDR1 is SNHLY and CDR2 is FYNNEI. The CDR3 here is CASFRTGGGTEAFF. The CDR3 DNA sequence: TGTGCCAGCTTCCGGACAGGGGGAGGGACTGAAGCTTTCTTT.

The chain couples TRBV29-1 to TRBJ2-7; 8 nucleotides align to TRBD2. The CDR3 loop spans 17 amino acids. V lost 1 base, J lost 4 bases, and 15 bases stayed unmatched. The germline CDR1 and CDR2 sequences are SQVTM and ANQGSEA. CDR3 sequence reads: CSVEGGGRLGNHYEQYF. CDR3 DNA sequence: TGCAGCGTTGAAGGGGGCGGGAGGTTAGGCAACCATTACGAGCAGTACTTC.

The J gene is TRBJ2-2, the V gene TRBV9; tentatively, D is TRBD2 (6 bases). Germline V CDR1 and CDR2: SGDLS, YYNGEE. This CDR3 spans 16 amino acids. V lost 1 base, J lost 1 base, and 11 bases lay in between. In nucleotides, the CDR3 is TGTGCCAGCAGCGTACGGCAGGGAGGGAACACCGGGGAGCTGTTTTTT. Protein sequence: CASSVRQGGNTGELFF.

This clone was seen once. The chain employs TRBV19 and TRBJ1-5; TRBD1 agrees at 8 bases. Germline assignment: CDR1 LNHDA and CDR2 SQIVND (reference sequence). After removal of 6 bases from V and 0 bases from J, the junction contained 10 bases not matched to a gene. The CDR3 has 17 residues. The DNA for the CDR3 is TGTGCCAGTAGCCCAGGACAGGGTTTTATTAGCAATCAGCCCCAGCATTTT. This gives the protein CASSPGQGFISNQPQHF.

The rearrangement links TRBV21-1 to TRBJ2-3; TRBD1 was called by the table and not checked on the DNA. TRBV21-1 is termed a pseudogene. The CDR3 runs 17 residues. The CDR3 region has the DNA TGTGCCAGCTTTTGGGACAGGCGTGCTCCTAGCACAGATACGCAGTATTTT. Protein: CASFWDRRAPSTDTQYF.

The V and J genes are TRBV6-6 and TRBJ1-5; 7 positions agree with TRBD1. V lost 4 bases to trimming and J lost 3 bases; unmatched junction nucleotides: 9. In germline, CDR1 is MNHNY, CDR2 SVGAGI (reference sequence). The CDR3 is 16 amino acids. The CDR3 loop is CASSSQPGQYNQPQHF. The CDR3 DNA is TGTGCCAGCAGTTCCCAACCGGGACAGTACAATCAGCCCCAGCATTTT.

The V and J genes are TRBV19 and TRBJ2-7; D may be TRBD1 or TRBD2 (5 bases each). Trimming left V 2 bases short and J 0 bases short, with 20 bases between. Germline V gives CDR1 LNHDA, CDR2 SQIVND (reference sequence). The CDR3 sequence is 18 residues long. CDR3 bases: TGTGCCAGTAGTATATCTCCGGGACGGCGAGAAGCCTCCTACGAGCAGTACTTC. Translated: CASSISPGRREASYEQYF.

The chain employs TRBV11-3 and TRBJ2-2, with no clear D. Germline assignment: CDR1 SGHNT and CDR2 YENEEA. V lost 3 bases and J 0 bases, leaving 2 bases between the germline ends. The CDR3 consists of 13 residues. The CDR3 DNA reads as TGTGCCAGCAGCTTCACGAACACCGGGGAGCTGTTTTTT. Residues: CASSFTNTGELFF. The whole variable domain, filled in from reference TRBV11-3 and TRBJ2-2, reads EAGVVQSPRYKIIEKKQPVAFWCNPISGHNTLYWYLQNLGQGPELLIRYENEEAVDDSQLPKDRFSAERLKGVDSTLKIQPAELGDSAVYLCASSFTNTGELFFGEGSRLTVL.

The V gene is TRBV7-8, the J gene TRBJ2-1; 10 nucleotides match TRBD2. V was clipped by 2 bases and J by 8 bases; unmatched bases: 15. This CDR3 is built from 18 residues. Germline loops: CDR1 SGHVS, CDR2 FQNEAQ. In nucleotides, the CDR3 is TGTGCCAGCAGCTTAACATGGGGCCTAGCGGGGGAAGGCGATGAGCAGTTCTTC. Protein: CASSLTWGLAGEGDEQFF.

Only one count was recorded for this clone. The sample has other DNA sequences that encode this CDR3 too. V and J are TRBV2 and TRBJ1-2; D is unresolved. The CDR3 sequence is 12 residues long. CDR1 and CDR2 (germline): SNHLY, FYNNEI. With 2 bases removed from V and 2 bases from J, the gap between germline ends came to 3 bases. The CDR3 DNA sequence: TGTGCCAGCAGTGAACAAAACTATGGCTACACCTTC. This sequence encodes CASSEQNYGYTF.

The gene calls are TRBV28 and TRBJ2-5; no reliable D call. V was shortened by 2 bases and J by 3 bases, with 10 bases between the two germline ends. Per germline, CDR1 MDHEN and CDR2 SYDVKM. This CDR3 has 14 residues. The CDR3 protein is CASSLRLLEETQYF. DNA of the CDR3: TGTGCCAGCAGTTTACGCCTCCTAGAAGAGACCCAGTACTTC.

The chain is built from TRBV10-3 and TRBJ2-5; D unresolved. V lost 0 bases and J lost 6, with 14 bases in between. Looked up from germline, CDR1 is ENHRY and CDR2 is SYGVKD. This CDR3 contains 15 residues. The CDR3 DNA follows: TGTGCCATCAGTGAGTCCTTGGCAGTCCGGAAGACCCAGTACTTC. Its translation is CAISESLAVRKTQYF.

CDR3 sequence: CASSSLSGSSYNEQFF. The CDR3 coding sequence is TGTGCCAGCAGCTCCCTTAGCGGGAGCTCCTACAATGAGCAGTTCTTC. V and J are TRBV11-2 and TRBJ2-1, with TRBD2 identical over 9 bases. V lost 4 bases, J lost 0 bases, and 4 bases stayed unmatched. There are 16 residues in the CDR3. The germline gives CDR1 SGHAT, CDR2 FQNNGV.

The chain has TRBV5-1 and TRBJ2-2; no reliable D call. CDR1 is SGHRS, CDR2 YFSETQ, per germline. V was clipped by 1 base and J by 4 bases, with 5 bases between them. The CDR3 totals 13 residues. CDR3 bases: TGCGCCAGCAGCTTGAAGTCCACCGGGGAGCTGTTTTTT. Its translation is CASSLKSTGELFF.

The CDR3 nucleotides are TGTGCCAGCAGTTACCTTGGGGCTAGCGGCGAGCAGTACTTC. Translation gives CASSYLGASGEQYF. The V gene is TRBV7-9, the J gene TRBJ2-7, with 7 bases that match TRBD2. Trimming removed 6 bases from V and 6 bases from J; junction bases left unmatched: 11. The CDR3 totals 14 residues. Per germline, CDR1 SEHNR and CDR2 FQNEAQ (reference sequence). The full variable domain, completed using reference TRBV7-9 and TRBJ2-7, is DTGVSQNPRHKITKRGQNVTFRCDPISEHNRLYWYRQTLGQGPEFLTYFQNEAQLEKSRLLSDRFSAERPKGSFSTLEIQRTEQGDSAMYLCASSYLGASGEQYFGPGTRLTVT.

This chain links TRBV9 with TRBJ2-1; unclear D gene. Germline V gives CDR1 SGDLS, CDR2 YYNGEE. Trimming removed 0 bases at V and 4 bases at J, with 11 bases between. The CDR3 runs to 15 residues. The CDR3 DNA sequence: TGTGCCAGCAGCGTAGGTACTCTCTTATACAATGAGCAGTTCTTC. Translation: CASSVGTLLYNEQFF.

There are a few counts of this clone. The chain's CDR3 is CASSQSPQEVAFF. CDR3 sequence (DNA): TGTGCCAGCAGCCAGAGCCCCCAGGAGGTAGCTTTCTTT. The chain links TRBV5-4 to TRBJ1-1; D gene unclear. Trimming took 4 bases from V and 10 from J, leaving 17 bases between them. The CDR3 consists of 13 residues. CDR1 and CDR2 (germline): SGHNT, YYREEE (reference sequence).

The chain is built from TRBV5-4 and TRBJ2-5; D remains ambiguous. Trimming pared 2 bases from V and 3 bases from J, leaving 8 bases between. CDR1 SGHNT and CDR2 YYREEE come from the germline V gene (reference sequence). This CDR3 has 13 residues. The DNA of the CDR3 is TGTGCCAGCAGCTTCATGCAAGAAGAGACCCAGTACTTC. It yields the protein CASSFMQEETQYF.

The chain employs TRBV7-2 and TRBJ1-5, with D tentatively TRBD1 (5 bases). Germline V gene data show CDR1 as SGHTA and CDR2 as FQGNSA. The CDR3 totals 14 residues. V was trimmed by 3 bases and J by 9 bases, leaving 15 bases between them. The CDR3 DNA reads TGTGCCAGCAGCTTCGACCAGAACGGGGGGCCCCAGCATTTT. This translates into CASSFDQNGGPQHF.

Written as DNA, the CDR3 is TGTGCCAGCTCACCGACAGAGGCTAAGGGAGAGACCCAGTACTTC. Encoded protein: CASSPTEAKGETQYF. The chain links TRBV18 to TRBJ2-5; D may be TRBD1 (5 bases). This CDR3 is built from 15 residues. Per the germline V gene, CDR1 is KGHSH and CDR2 is LQKENI. Trimming pared 3 bases from V and 4 bases from J, leaving 15 bases between.